The 17 T cell receptor beta chains reported below all come from one sample, sequenced in a study of T-cell memory formation after mild COVID-19. TCRdb independently ran MiXCR on the 5' RACE reads; one entry per CDR3 protein. The sample has 350,000 to 500,000 distinct CDR3 sequences; approximately 18% are singletons. What was sequenced was PBMCs or a T cell subset sorted from them (not recorded which). These receptors came from a man aged 18 to 30 who had mild COVID-19 (a few samples of this study predate the infection). Cell type and time point are not known.

The CDR3 bases are TGTGCCAGCAGTTGGACAGGGGGCCGAGCCCACTATGGCTACACCTTC. The encoded protein is CASSWTGGRAHYGYTF. The gene calls are TRBV12-3 or TRBV12-4 and TRBJ1-2, with TRBD1 matching over 11 bases. The CDR3 is made up of 16 amino acids. V was clipped by 4 bases and J by 3 bases; unmatched bases: 7.

The chain couples TRBV7-9 to TRBJ2-3, with 9 bases lining up with TRBD2. Germline V CDR1 and CDR2: SEHNR, FQNEAQ (reference sequence). This CDR3 contains 15 residues. V lost 3 bases to trimming and J lost 4 bases; unmatched junction nucleotides: 5. The CDR3 spells CASSLLAGFADTQYF. CDR3 sequence (DNA): TGTGCCAGCAGCTTGCTAGCGGGGTTCGCAGATACGCAGTATTTT. The full variable domain, completed using reference TRBV7-9 and TRBJ2-3, is DTGVSQNPRHKITKRGQNVTFRCDPISEHNRLYWYRQTLGQGPEFLTYFQNEAQLEKSRLLSDRFSAERPKGSFSTLEIQRTEQGDSAMYLCASSLLAGFADTQYFGPGTRLTVL.

At least ten counts were recorded for this clonotype. The genes are TRBV27 and TRBJ2-3; 11 bases match TRBD2. This CDR3 is 14 amino acids long. V shed 5 bases and J 8 bases; nucleotides not matched to a gene: 6. Germline CDR1 is MNHEY and CDR2 is SMNVEV (reference sequence). The CDR3 protein is CASSPLAGGRTQYF. Here the CDR3 DNA reads TGTGCCAGCAGTCCCTTAGCGGGGGGGCGTACGCAGTATTTT.

This clonotype was seen a handful of times. V gene TRBV7-2 combines with J gene TRBJ2-3, with D maybe TRBD2 (6 bases). The V gene's germline CDR1 is SGHTA and CDR2 FQGNSA. This CDR3 region has 18 residues. Between the trimmed V and J ends, which lost 4 bases and 4 bases, there was a span of 24 bases. The CDR3 reads CASSSPLTGGPLPDTQYF. The CDR3 nucleotides read TGTGCCAGCAGCTCTCCTCTTACCGGGGGACCCCTTCCAGATACGCAGTATTTT.

V gene TRBV7-2 combines with J gene TRBJ2-5; D call uncertain. The CDR3 length is 12 residues. CDR1 and CDR2 (germline): SGHTA, FQGNSA. The germline V and J ends were trimmed by 2 bases and 5 bases, with 6 bases remaining between them. CDR3 residues: CASSLTWETQYF. For the CDR3, the DNA is TGTGCCAGCAGCTTAACATGGGAGACCCAGTACTTC.

The V and J genes are TRBV12-3 or TRBV12-4 and TRBJ1-3, with 7 bases fitting TRBD1. Trimming removed 4 bases from V and 4 bases from J; junction bases left unmatched: 10. The CDR3 length is 16 residues. CDR3 loop: CASSSGTVLEGNTIYF. CDR3 nucleotide sequence: TGTGCCAGCAGTTCGGGGACAGTTTTGGAGGGAAACACCATATATTTT.

The chain uses TRBV5-5 and TRBJ1-2; D is unclear. The length of the CDR3 is 12 residues. V dropped 2 bases and J dropped 8 bases, with 10 bases sitting between them. Germline V gene data show CDR1 as SGHKS and CDR2 as YYEKEE (reference sequence). CDR3 nucleotides: TGTGCCAGCAGCTTAACTGACGAGGGCTACACCTTC. This translates into CASSLTDEGYTF.

This clonotype has at least ten counts. This chain uses TRBV7-2 with TRBJ2-1, with D unclear. The CDR3 is 12 amino acids. V lost 5 bases, J lost 4 bases, and 6 bases lay in between. CDR1 SGHTA and CDR2 FQGNSA come from the germline V gene. The CDR3: CASSLYYNEQFF. The CDR3 DNA sequence: TGTGCCAGCAGCCTCTATTACAATGAGCAGTTCTTC.

This clonotype showed up just a few times. The V and J genes are TRBV15 and TRBJ2-7; TRBD1 matches at 7 bases. Germline V gene sequence: CDR1 LNHNV, CDR2 YYDKDF (reference sequence). This CDR3 is 15 amino acids long. J gave up 2 bases and V 0 bases, and 4 bases lay outside the gene matches. The chain's CDR3 is CATSRDFTGAYEQYV. For the CDR3, the DNA is TGTGCCACCAGCAGAGATTTTACAGGGGCCTACGAGCAGTACGTC.

The CDR3 reads CASSQAPFGTAITDTQYF. CDR3 nucleotides: TGCGCCAGCAGCCAAGCTCCTTTTGGGACAGCTATCACAGATACGCAGTATTTT. The rearrangement joins TRBV4-3 to TRBJ2-3; 7 bases align to TRBD1. The V segment lost 1 base and the J segment 2 bases; nucleotides outside the gene matches: 12. Per the germline V gene, CDR1 is LGHNA and CDR2 is YSLEER. The CDR3 covers 18 residues.

The DNA for the CDR3 is TGCAGTGCTAGAACGGGATCAGGGCTAAATTCACCCCTCCACTTT. This encodes CSARTGSGLNSPLHF. This chain joins TRBV20-1 and TRBJ1-6; perhaps TRBD1 as D (5 bases). V was shortened by 2 bases and J by 7 bases, with 15 bases between the two germline ends. This CDR3 spans 15 amino acids. CDR1 DFQATT and CDR2 SNEGSKA come from the germline V gene (reference sequence).

This clonotype was detected ten times or more. The chain employs TRBV7-6 and TRBJ2-2, with D tentatively TRBD1 (6 bases). Germline V gene sequence: CDR1 SGHVS, CDR2 FNYEAQ. Trimming took 1 base from V and 4 from J, leaving 19 bases between them. The CDR3 has 18 amino acids. CDR3 loop: CASSLGTGITASTGELFF. The CDR3 bases are TGTGCCAGCAGCTTAGGAACAGGGATTACGGCGAGCACCGGGGAGCTGTTTTTT.

The chain carries TRBV11-2 and TRBJ2-7; D possibly corresponds to TRBD2 (5 bases). Germline V gene data show CDR1 as SGHAT and CDR2 as FQNNGV. The CDR3 spans 14 residues. V lost 2 bases and J lost 5, with 13 bases in between. The CDR3 DNA reads as TGTGCCAGCAGCTTAAACGAGGGTCAGGACGAGCAGTACTTC. Protein product: CASSLNEGQDEQYF.

The chain links TRBV6-2 or TRBV6-3 to TRBJ1-5; perhaps TRBD1 as D (5 bases). From germline, CDR1 is MNHEY and CDR2 SVGEGT. The V and J ends lost 2 bases and 11 bases respectively, with 13 bases between them. The length of the CDR3 is 13 residues. CDR3 sequence reads: CASSYPGTEAQHF. The DNA for the CDR3 is TGTGCCAGCAGTTACCCGGGGACGGAGGCCCAGCATTTT.

The CDR3 loop reads CASSQCLGDTEAFF. In DNA form, the CDR3 reads TGCGCCAGCAGTCAGTGTTTGGGGGACACTGAAGCTTTCTTT. The chain uses TRBV23-1 and TRBJ1-1; weak D call: TRBD1 (5 bases). TRBV23-1 carries the ORF label, with uncertain function. The CDR3 sequence is 14 residues long. V dropped 3 bases and J dropped 3 bases, with 11 bases sitting between them.

This clonotype turned up a few times. V is TRBV14 and J is TRBJ1-1; TRBD1 matches at 7 bases. The CDR3 loop spans 15 amino acids. Germline V gives CDR1 SGHDN, CDR2 FVKESK. The junction had 10 bases not matched to a gene; V was cut back by 4 bases and J by 5 bases. The CDR3 DNA reads as TGTGCCAGCAGCCGGAGAGGGGGCCCCGGGACTGAAGCTTTCTTT. Translating it yields CASSRRGGPGTEAFF.

The chain joins TRBV7-2 to TRBJ1-1, with D unresolved. V was cut by 6 bases and J by 4 bases, with 12 bases left in between. The CDR3 extends over 13 amino acids. From germline, CDR1 is SGHTA and CDR2 FQGNSA. The CDR3 spells CASRSLMGTEAFF. The CDR3 DNA sequence: TGTGCCAGCAGATCTCTCATGGGCACTGAAGCTTTCTTT.